Sequencing of this T cell receptor beta chain was carried out in a study of OX40 agonist ivuxolimab in advanced cancers. Across the whole study: Patients with prior anti-PD-1, anti-PD-L1 or anti-CTLA-4 therapy were eligible; approximately 40% had some.

Profiled with immunoSEQ multiplex PCR; TCRdb holds only in-frame clones, not every one. Counted here are about 40,000 clones, more than 75% occurring once; the ten biggest clones make up about 17%. The CDR3 extends over 16 amino acids. Germline values: CDR1 SGDLS, CDR2 YYNGEE. The V end lost 0 bases, the J end lost 5 bases, and 15 bases lay between the germline ends. Points from the study as a whole: Dose levels from 0.1 to 3.0 mg/kg saw CD4+ and CD8+ blood T cells expand clonally by week 6.

Details on this clone: Its target is not known.

The sequencing here drew on CD4+ or CD8+ T cells sorted from blood, taken in a trial of the OX40 agonist ivuxolimab. This TCR came from an adult with an advanced solid tumor such as melanoma, head and neck, liver or kidney cancer. The chain employs TRBV9 and TRBJ2-1; no clear D gene. The CDR3: CASSVEGSYPNNEQFF. The DNA of the CDR3 is TGTGCCAGCAGCGTAGAGGGCAGTTATCCGAACAATGAGCAGTTCTTC.